The rows below give T cell receptor beta chains drawn from one sample of a study of cytomegalovirus exposure and HLA in healthy donors. Here immunoSEQ multiplex PCR was the method, and the copy in TCRdb shows in-frame clones only, minus some. The table has 100,000 to 150,000 clones, approximately 80% seen once. Sequenced: PBMCs. These TCRs come from a man aged 40-49 years in good health and CMV-seronegative. The CDR3 runs from the conserved cysteine through the conserved F or W. D genes are given only for firm matches. Clone size is stated in some rows and not others, as once, few, many or a class when expanded.

>TRBV6-6|-|TRBJ1-2|-
CASSGGGGGGGYTF
TGTGCCAGCAGTGGCGGGGGGGGTGGAGGTGGCTACACCTTC
>TRBV4-3|-|TRBJ2-1|-
CASSQDAPRGSYNEQFF
TGCGCCAGCAGCCAAGATGCTCCTAGGGGGTCCTACAATGAGCAGTTCTTC
>TRBV27|once|TRBJ2-1|TRBD1
CASSLFPGRDSSKYNEQFF
TGTGCCAGCAGTTTATTTCCTGGCAGGGACAGCTCCAAGTACAATGAGCAGTTCTTC
>TRBV7-6|-|TRBJ1-4|-
CASSRSEGYNEKLFF
TGTGCCAGCAGCCGGTCGGAGGGATATAATGAAAAACTGTTTTTT
>TRBV6-4|-|TRBJ2-5|TRBD2
CASSDSLAGQETQYF
TGTGCCAGCAGTGACTCACTAGCGGGGCAAGAGACCCAGTACTTC
>TRBV7-6|once|TRBJ2-3|TRBD2
CASSLSPRGSGGYSGDTQYF
TGTGCCAGCAGCTTATCTCCCCGCGGGAGCGGCGGATACTCGGGAGATACGCAGTATTTT
>TRBV6-5|-|TRBJ2-7|TRBD1
CASSGTASSYEQYF
TGTGCCAGTTCCGGGACAGCCAGCTCCTACGAGCAGTACTTC
>TRBV6-5|-|TRBJ1-2|TRBD1
CASSNRGLVGYTF
TGTGCCAGCAGCAACAGGGGTTTGGTTGGCTACACCTTC
>TRBV7-8|once|TRBJ2-7|-
CASSLALFYEQYF
TGTGCCAGCAGCTTAGCTCTATTCTACGAGCAGTACTTC
>TRBV2|-|TRBJ1-4|-
CATNSMNEKLFF
TGTGCCACCAATAGTATGAATGAAAAACTGTTTTTT
>TRBV27|-|TRBJ1-2|-
CASTLRGGYTF
TGTGCCAGCACCCTAAGAGGTGGCTACACCTTC
>TRBV5-5|-|TRBJ1-2|-
CASSLGQNYGYTF
TGTGCCAGCAGCTTGGGACAGAACTATGGCTACACCTTC
>TRBV7-8|few|TRBJ2-2|-
CASSLYGGELFF
TGTGCCAGCAGCTTATACGGCGGGGAGCTGTTTTTT
>TRBV11-1|once|TRBJ2-1|TRBD2
CASSFTTSGGAYEQFF
TGTGCCAGCAGCTTCACGACTAGCGGGGGGGCCTATGAGCAGTTCTTC
>TRBV7-3|once|TRBJ2-1|TRBD2
CASSLKAGTSYSHEQFF
TGTGCCAGCAGCTTAAAGGCGGGGACTAGCTATTCCCATGAGCAGTTCTTC
>TRBV4-1|-|TRBJ1-2|-
CASRPQARVHGYTF
TGCGCCAGCAGACCCCAGGCGAGGGTCCATGGCTACACCTTC
>TRBV7-7|-|TRBJ1-5|-
CASSPKSGAAWFNQPQHF
TGTGCTAGCAGCCCTAAGTCAGGGGCAGCTTGGTTCAATCAGCCCCAGCATTTT
>TRBV21-1|-|TRBJ2-7|-
CASSTINRDRRSYEQYF
TGTGCCAGCAGCACCATAAACCGGGACAGGCGCTCCTACGAGCAGTACTTC
>TRBV9|-|TRBJ2-2|TRBD2
CASSIPTSGGQNTGELFF
TGTGCCAGCAGCATACCGACTAGCGGGGGGCAAAACACCGGGGAGCTGTTTTTT
>TRBV5-1|few|TRBJ2-7|TRBD1
CASSFYSGTGVEQYF
TGCGCCAGCAGCTTCTACTCCGGGACAGGGGTCGAGCAGTACTTC
>TRBV14|-|TRBJ1-1|-
CASSPILRGRVNTEAFF
TGTGCCAGCAGCCCCATTTTACGGGGGAGGGTGAACACTGAAGCTTTCTTT
>TRBV11-3|-|TRBJ2-3|-
CASSLDGAGSTDTQYF
TGTGCCAGCAGCCTAGACGGGGCGGGGAGCACAGATACGCAGTATTTT
>TRBV19|-|TRBJ2-7|TRBD1
CASKGQGIHEQYF
TGTGCCAGTAAGGGACAGGGGATCCACGAGCAGTACTTC
>TRBV11-2|once|TRBJ2-7|TRBD1
CASSSGQTGYEQYF
TGTGCCAGCAGCTCGGGACAGACGGGATACGAGCAGTACTTC
>TRBV15|once|TRBJ2-1|-
CATSRDGAGRMQFF
TGTGCCACCAGCAGAGATGGGGCAGGCCGAATGCAGTTCTTC
>TRBV11-2|-|TRBJ1-6|-
CASSLQGRRSPLHF
TGTGCCAGCAGCCTCCAGGGAAGGCGCTCACCCCTCCACTTT
>TRBV28|-|TRBJ1-5|-
CASSLIGGPNNQPQHF
TGTGCCAGCAGTTTAATTGGAGGGCCAAACAATCAGCCCCAGCATTTT
>TRBV7-9|-|TRBJ1-6|TRBD1
CASSLRDRGFNSPLHF
TGTGCCAGCAGCTTACGGGACAGGGGATTTAATTCACCCCTCCACTTT
>TRBV10-2|-|TRBJ2-7|TRBD2
CASSESGGTRYEQYF
TGCGCCAGCAGTGAAAGCGGGGGGACACGATACGAGCAGTACTTC
>TRBV10-3|-|TRBJ2-7|TRBD2
CAIRESPGLAANSYEQYF
TGTGCCATCCGCGAATCACCGGGACTAGCGGCCAACTCCTACGAGCAGTACTTC
>TRBV5-6|few|TRBJ1-5|-
CASSPCTGVGNQPQHF
TGTGCCAGCAGCCCCTGCACGGGAGTTGGCAATCAGCCCCAGCATTTT
>TRBV9|-|TRBJ1-1|-
CASSPMGSSSEAFF
TGTGCCAGCAGCCCTATGGGGAGTTCTTCTGAAGCTTTCTTT
>TRBV15|-|TRBJ1-1|-
CATSREGYISFSGGRGEAFF
TGTGCCACCAGCAGGGAAGGATACATAAGTTTTTCGGGGGGCAGAGGTGAAGCTTTCTTT
>TRBV19|-|TRBJ2-1|-
CASSMSYNEQFF
TGTGCCAGTAGTATGAGCTACAATGAGCAGTTCTTC
>TRBV5-6|-|TRBJ1-6|-
CASSLEGFEGPNSPLHF
TGTGCCAGCAGTTTGGAAGGTTTCGAGGGCCCAAATTCACCCCTCCACTTT
>TRBV5-1|-|TRBJ2-1|-
CASSLVGGGGEDEQFF
TGCGCCAGCAGCTTGGTGGGTGGGGGGGGCGAGGATGAGCAGTTCTTC
>TRBV25-1|once|TRBJ1-2|-
CASSKAGYEGNYGYTF
TGTGCCAGCAGTAAGGCCGGGTATGAGGGTAACTATGGCTACACCTTC
>TRBV7-8|-|TRBJ1-1|-
CASSLGRVTEAFF
TGTGCCAGCAGCTTAGGCAGGGTTACTGAAGCTTTCTTT
>TRBV6-6|-|TRBJ2-7|TRBD2
CASSSGRAHYEQYF
TGTGCCAGCAGTTCCGGGAGGGCCCACTACGAGCAGTACTTC
>TRBV7-8|-|TRBJ1-6|-
CASSLRLGGRYNSPLHF
TGTGCCAGCAGCTTAAGACTGGGGGGAAGATATAATTCACCCCTCCACTTT
>TRBV2|-|TRBJ1-1|TRBD1
CASSEAKKGAEAFF
TGTGCCAGCAGTGAAGCAAAGAAGGGGGCCGAAGCTTTCTTT
>TRBV19|-|TRBJ2-7|TRBD1
CASRTSTGARYEQYF
TGTGCCAGTAGGACCTCTACAGGGGCCCGTTACGAGCAGTACTTC
>TRBV11-1|-|TRBJ1-1|-
CASSFSVNTEAFF
TGTGCCAGCAGCTTCTCAGTGAACACTGAAGCTTTCTTT
>TRBV2|-|TRBJ2-5|TRBD2
CASRRLAGEGETQYF
TGTGCCAGCAGGCGACTAGCGGGGGAGGGGGAGACCCAGTACTTC
>TRBV19|-|TRBJ2-4|-
CASNGGFDIQYF
TGTGCCAGTAATGGGGGGTTCGACATTCAGTACTTC
>TRBV25-1|once|TRBJ2-7|-
CASSEYGEQYF
TGTGCCAGCAGTGAATACGGCGAGCAGTACTTC